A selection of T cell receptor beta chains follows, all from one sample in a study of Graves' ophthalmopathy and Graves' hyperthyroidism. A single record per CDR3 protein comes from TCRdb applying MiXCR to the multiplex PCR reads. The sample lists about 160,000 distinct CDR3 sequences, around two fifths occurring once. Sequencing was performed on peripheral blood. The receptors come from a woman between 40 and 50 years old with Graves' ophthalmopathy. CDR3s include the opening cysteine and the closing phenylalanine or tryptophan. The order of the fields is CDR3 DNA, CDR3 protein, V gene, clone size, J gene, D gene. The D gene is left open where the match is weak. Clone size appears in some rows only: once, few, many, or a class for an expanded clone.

CDR3nt: TGTGCCAGCAGTTACGAAGAGGGCAATCAGCCCCAGCATTTT
CDR3aa: CASSYEEGNQPQHF
v_gene: TRBV6-2/TRBV6-3
abundance: .
j_gene: TRBJ1-5
d_gene: .

CDR3nt: TGTGCCAGCAGCTTTCCTGGGGGGGCCGGGCCTGAAGCTTTCTTT
CDR3aa: CASSFPGGAGPEAFF
v_gene: TRBV7-9
abundance: many
j_gene: TRBJ1-1
d_gene: .

CDR3nt: TGTGCCAGCAGCCGGGGGACGGCGAACACTGAAGCTTTCTTT
CDR3aa: CASSRGTANTEAFF
v_gene: TRBV11-2
abundance: .
j_gene: TRBJ1-1
d_gene: .

CDR3nt: TGCGCCAGCAGCGGGGGGGACACAGCTTTCTTT
CDR3aa: CASSGGDTAFF
v_gene: TRBV5-1
abundance: .
j_gene: TRBJ1-1
d_gene: .

CDR3nt: TGTGCCAGCAGTTCCTCGGGGAGGGGCAAGGGGTACGAGCAGTACTTC
CDR3aa: CASSSSGRGKGYEQYF
v_gene: TRBV27
abundance: many
j_gene: TRBJ2-7
d_gene: TRBD2

CDR3nt: TGTGCCAGCAGGGAGGAACATCCATCCTACTACGAGCAGTACTTC
CDR3aa: CASREEHPSYYEQYF
v_gene: TRBV6-1
abundance: .
j_gene: TRBJ2-7
d_gene: .

CDR3nt: TGTGCCAGCCGGGGGCGGGAGAAAGAGACCCAGTACTTC
CDR3aa: CASRGREKETQYF
v_gene: TRBV6-5
abundance: .
j_gene: TRBJ2-5
d_gene: .

CDR3nt: TGTGCCAACCCGGGACAGGCGAACTATGGCTACACCTTC
CDR3aa: CANPGQANYGYTF
v_gene: TRBV10-3
abundance: many
j_gene: TRBJ1-2
d_gene: TRBD1

CDR3nt: TGTGCCAGCAGTGCGGGACAGTACACAAACCAAGAGACCCAGTACTTC
CDR3aa: CASSAGQYTNQETQYF
v_gene: TRBV12-3/TRBV12-4
abundance: many
j_gene: TRBJ2-5
d_gene: .

CDR3nt: TGTGCCAGCAGCTCCTCCGGGACATCCTCCGGGACTGAAGCTTTCTTT
CDR3aa: CASSSSGTSSGTEAFF
v_gene: TRBV7-6
abundance: many
j_gene: TRBJ1-1
d_gene: .

CDR3nt: TGTGCCAGCAGCTTAGCGGACGTAAGCTACGAGCAGTACTTC
CDR3aa: CASSLADVSYEQYF
v_gene: TRBV11-2
abundance: .
j_gene: TRBJ2-7
d_gene: .